This is a list of T cell receptor beta chains from one sample in a study of CD8 T cell repertoires and HIV-1 epitope variants. Their target antigens are unknown. Generated by immunoSEQ multiplex PCR, the TCRdb table keeps only in-frame clones and is missing some. The sample records 5,000 to 6,500 clones, 55% to 75% being singletons. The sequenced material came from cultured CD8+ T cells derived from PBMCs. Source of these receptors: a male donor with HIV. The CDR3 runs from the conserved cysteine through the conserved F or W. Fields, in order: V gene, D gene, clone size, J gene, CDR3 DNA, CDR3 protein. The D gene is left open where the match is weak. Not every row has a clone size; where given, it reads once, few, many or a size class.

TRBV7-8,TRBD1,NA,TRBJ1-5,TGTGCCAGCAGCTTTTTCTTTTACAGGGGTCCCAATCAGCCCCAGCATTTT,CASSFFFYRGPNQPQHF
TRBV4-3,NA,NA,TRBJ1-3,TGCGCCAGCAGCCAAGATGAAAGGAGAAACACCATATATTTT,CASSQDERRNTIYF
TRBV13,NA,NA,TRBJ2-2,TGTGCCAGCAGCACACGAGGCTCGGGTCGGACCGGGGAGCTGTTTTTT,CASSTRGSGRTGELFF
TRBV28,TRBD1,NA,TRBJ1-2,TGTGCCAGCAGCCGACAGGGGGACTACTATGGCTACACCTTC,CASSRQGDYYGYTF
TRBV27,NA,NA,TRBJ2-3,TGTGCCAGCAATCATCCAGGGAGCACAGATACGCAGTATTTT,CASNHPGSTDTQYF
TRBV4-2,TRBD2,NA,TRBJ2-1,TGTGCCAGCAGCCAAGAGTGGCTAGCGGACTACAATGAGCAGTTCTTC,CASSQEWLADYNEQFF
TRBV5-5,NA,NA,TRBJ2-2,TGTGCCAGCAGCTTGGCCGGTACCGGGGAGCTGTTTTTT,CASSLAGTGELFF
TRBV27,NA,NA,TRBJ2-5,TGTGCCAGCAGTTTATTCGCCGGGGAGACCCAGTACTTC,CASSLFAGETQYF
TRBV28,TRBD1,NA,TRBJ1-6,TGTGCCAGCAGTCTTCCTGAGGGACAGCATAATTCACCCCTCCACTTT,CASSLPEGQHNSPLHF
TRBV7-9,TRBD1,NA,TRBJ2-3,TGTGCCAGCAGCATTACAGGGGGCGGGGATACGCAGTATTTT,CASSITGGGDTQYF
TRBV28,TRBD1,NA,TRBJ1-1,TGTGCCAGCACGACACAGGGGTTCGCTTTCTTT,CASTTQGFAFF
TRBV28,TRBD1,once,TRBJ1-2,TGTGCCAGCAGTCCGCGACAGGGGGAGGGCTATGGCTACACCTTC,CASSPRQGEGYGYTF
TRBV6-5,TRBD2,NA,TRBJ2-1,TGTGCCAGCAGTTACGACGCGGGGGGGCCAAATGAGCAGTTCTTC,CASSYDAGGPNEQFF
TRBV2,NA,NA,TRBJ2-5,TGTGCCAGCAGTGAAAGGGCAGGAGATCAAGAGACCCAGTACTTC,CASSERAGDQETQYF
TRBV6-5,TRBD1,NA,TRBJ2-7,TGTGCCAGCCGCTTCCGGGACAGGGACAACGAGCAGTACTTC,CASRFRDRDNEQYF
TRBV6-6,TRBD2,once,TRBJ2-7,TGTGCCAGCAGTGCGGGGACTATCGAGCAGTACTTC,CASSAGTIEQYF
TRBV27,TRBD1,NA,TRBJ2-3,TGTGCCAGCAGTTTTCCAGGGGGTCGCACAGATACGCAGTATTTT,CASSFPGGRTDTQYF
TRBV7-9,TRBD1,NA,TRBJ2-7,TGTGCCAGCAGCTTAAAGTTTGGGCAGGGGGCCCACGAGCAGTACTTC,CASSLKFGQGAHEQYF
TRBV4-2,NA,NA,TRBJ2-3,TGTGCCAGCAGCCAAGACCTAGATACGCAGTATTTT,CASSQDLDTQYF
TRBV4-2,NA,NA,TRBJ1-4,TGTGCCAGCAGCCAAGATCCCTCCGGTGGAGAAAAACTGTTTTTT,CASSQDPSGGEKLFF
TRBV11-1,NA,few,TRBJ2-5,TGTGCCAGCAGCTTAGAAGATGAAGAGACCCAGTACTTC,CASSLEDEETQYF
TRBV27,NA,NA,TRBJ2-7,TGTGCCAGCAGCCAGGGGCCCTACGAGCAGTACTTC,CASSQGPYEQYF
TRBV5-6,NA,few,TRBJ2-1,TGTGCCAGCAGCTTGGGAGGAGGTAGCGGACCGTACAATGAGCAGTTCTTC,CASSLGGGSGPYNEQFF
TRBV25-1,TRBD1,NA,TRBJ1-6,TGTGCCAGCAGTGACAAGACAGGGGGGATTGAACCCCTCCACTTT,CASSDKTGGIEPLHF
TRBV30,NA,NA,TRBJ1-2,TGTGCCTGGAGTCCCGAGGGGAACTATGGCTACACCTTC,CAWSPEGNYGYTF
TRBV6-5,NA,NA,TRBJ2-7,TGTGCCAGCAGTTTATCACAGGGAACCCTCTCCTACGAGCAGTACTTC,CASSLSQGTLSYEQYF
TRBV7-8,NA,NA,TRBJ1-3,TGTGCCAGCAGCTCCACCGGGACCATCTCTGGAAACACCATATATTTT,CASSSTGTISGNTIYF
TRBV18,NA,NA,TRBJ1-6,TGTGCCAGCTCACCGCTATGGGATGATTCAGGCTCCTATAATTCACCCCTCCACTTT,CASSPLWDDSGSYNSPLHF
TRBV6-1,NA,NA,TRBJ2-7,TGTGCCAGCAGTGCGTCAGCCGAGCAGTACTTC,CASSASAEQYF
TRBV27,NA,large,TRBJ2-7,TGTGCCAGCAGTGTATCCTCCGGGACGGTGTCCTACGAGCAGTACTTC,CASSVSSGTVSYEQYF
TRBV19,NA,NA,TRBJ2-7,TGTGCCAGTAGTATAATCGACAGTTCCTACGAGCAGTACTTC,CASSIIDSSYEQYF
TRBV7-9,TRBD1,NA,TRBJ2-7,TGTGCCAGCAACCCGGGACAGGGACCTTACGAGCAGTACTTC,CASNPGQGPYEQYF
TRBV27,NA,NA,TRBJ1-1,TGTGCCAGCAGTTATCGGGGGAGAACTGAAGCTTTCTTT,CASSYRGRTEAFF
TRBV10-3,TRBD2,few,TRBJ2-7,TGTGCCACCTCCGCGGGGGGCGAGCAGTACTTC,CATSAGGEQYF
TRBV6-4,TRBD1,NA,TRBJ1-2,TGTGCCAGCATAGAGGACAGGGGGATCCCTCCTAACTATGGCTACACCTTC,CASIEDRGIPPNYGYTF
TRBV6-6,NA,NA,TRBJ2-7,TGTGCTAGTGCGGTGCGCTACGAGCAGTACTTC,CASAVRYEQYF
TRBV19,NA,NA,TRBJ2-1,TGTGCCAGCGGGGATGAGCAGTTCTTC,CASGDEQFF
TRBV6-5,TRBD2,NA,TRBJ2-1,TGTGCCAGCAGTTACCGGGGACTAGCGGACTACAATGAGCAGTTCTTC,CASSYRGLADYNEQFF
TRBV7-9,TRBD2,few,TRBJ2-7,TGTGCCAGCAGCTGGCCTAGCGGGGGGGCCTACGAGCAGTACTTC,CASSWPSGGAYEQYF
TRBV7-8,NA,NA,TRBJ2-2,TGTGCCAGCAGCTTTACAGGGCGGAACACCGGGGAGCTGTTTTTT,CASSFTGRNTGELFF
TRBV7-6,NA,NA,TRBJ2-1,TGTGCCAGCAGCCCTGATGGGTTTTGGCAGTTCTTC,CASSPDGFWQFF
TRBV6-5,NA,once,TRBJ2-3,TGTGCCAGCAGTTACCGGGACTGGAGCACAGATACGCAGTATTTT,CASSYRDWSTDTQYF
TRBV27,TRBD2,few,TRBJ2-2,TGTGCCAGCAGCGACAAAGCGGGGGGAACCGGGGAGCTGTTTTTT,CASSDKAGGTGELFF
TRBV27,TRBD1,few,TRBJ1-6,TGTGCCAGCAGCAGGACTAGCAGGGGGCATAATTCACCCCTCCACTTT,CASSRTSRGHNSPLHF
TRBV7-9,NA,few,TRBJ2-7,TGTGCCAGCAGCTTGGCGGCGGCCTACGAGCAGTACTTC,CASSLAAAYEQYF
TRBV5-4,NA,NA,TRBJ1-1,TGTGCCAGCAGTCTCGACAGGAACACTGAAGCTTTCTTT,CASSLDRNTEAFF
TRBV4-3,NA,NA,TRBJ1-2,TGCGCCAGCTCAGGGGAGGTTGATGGCTACACCTTC,CASSGEVDGYTF